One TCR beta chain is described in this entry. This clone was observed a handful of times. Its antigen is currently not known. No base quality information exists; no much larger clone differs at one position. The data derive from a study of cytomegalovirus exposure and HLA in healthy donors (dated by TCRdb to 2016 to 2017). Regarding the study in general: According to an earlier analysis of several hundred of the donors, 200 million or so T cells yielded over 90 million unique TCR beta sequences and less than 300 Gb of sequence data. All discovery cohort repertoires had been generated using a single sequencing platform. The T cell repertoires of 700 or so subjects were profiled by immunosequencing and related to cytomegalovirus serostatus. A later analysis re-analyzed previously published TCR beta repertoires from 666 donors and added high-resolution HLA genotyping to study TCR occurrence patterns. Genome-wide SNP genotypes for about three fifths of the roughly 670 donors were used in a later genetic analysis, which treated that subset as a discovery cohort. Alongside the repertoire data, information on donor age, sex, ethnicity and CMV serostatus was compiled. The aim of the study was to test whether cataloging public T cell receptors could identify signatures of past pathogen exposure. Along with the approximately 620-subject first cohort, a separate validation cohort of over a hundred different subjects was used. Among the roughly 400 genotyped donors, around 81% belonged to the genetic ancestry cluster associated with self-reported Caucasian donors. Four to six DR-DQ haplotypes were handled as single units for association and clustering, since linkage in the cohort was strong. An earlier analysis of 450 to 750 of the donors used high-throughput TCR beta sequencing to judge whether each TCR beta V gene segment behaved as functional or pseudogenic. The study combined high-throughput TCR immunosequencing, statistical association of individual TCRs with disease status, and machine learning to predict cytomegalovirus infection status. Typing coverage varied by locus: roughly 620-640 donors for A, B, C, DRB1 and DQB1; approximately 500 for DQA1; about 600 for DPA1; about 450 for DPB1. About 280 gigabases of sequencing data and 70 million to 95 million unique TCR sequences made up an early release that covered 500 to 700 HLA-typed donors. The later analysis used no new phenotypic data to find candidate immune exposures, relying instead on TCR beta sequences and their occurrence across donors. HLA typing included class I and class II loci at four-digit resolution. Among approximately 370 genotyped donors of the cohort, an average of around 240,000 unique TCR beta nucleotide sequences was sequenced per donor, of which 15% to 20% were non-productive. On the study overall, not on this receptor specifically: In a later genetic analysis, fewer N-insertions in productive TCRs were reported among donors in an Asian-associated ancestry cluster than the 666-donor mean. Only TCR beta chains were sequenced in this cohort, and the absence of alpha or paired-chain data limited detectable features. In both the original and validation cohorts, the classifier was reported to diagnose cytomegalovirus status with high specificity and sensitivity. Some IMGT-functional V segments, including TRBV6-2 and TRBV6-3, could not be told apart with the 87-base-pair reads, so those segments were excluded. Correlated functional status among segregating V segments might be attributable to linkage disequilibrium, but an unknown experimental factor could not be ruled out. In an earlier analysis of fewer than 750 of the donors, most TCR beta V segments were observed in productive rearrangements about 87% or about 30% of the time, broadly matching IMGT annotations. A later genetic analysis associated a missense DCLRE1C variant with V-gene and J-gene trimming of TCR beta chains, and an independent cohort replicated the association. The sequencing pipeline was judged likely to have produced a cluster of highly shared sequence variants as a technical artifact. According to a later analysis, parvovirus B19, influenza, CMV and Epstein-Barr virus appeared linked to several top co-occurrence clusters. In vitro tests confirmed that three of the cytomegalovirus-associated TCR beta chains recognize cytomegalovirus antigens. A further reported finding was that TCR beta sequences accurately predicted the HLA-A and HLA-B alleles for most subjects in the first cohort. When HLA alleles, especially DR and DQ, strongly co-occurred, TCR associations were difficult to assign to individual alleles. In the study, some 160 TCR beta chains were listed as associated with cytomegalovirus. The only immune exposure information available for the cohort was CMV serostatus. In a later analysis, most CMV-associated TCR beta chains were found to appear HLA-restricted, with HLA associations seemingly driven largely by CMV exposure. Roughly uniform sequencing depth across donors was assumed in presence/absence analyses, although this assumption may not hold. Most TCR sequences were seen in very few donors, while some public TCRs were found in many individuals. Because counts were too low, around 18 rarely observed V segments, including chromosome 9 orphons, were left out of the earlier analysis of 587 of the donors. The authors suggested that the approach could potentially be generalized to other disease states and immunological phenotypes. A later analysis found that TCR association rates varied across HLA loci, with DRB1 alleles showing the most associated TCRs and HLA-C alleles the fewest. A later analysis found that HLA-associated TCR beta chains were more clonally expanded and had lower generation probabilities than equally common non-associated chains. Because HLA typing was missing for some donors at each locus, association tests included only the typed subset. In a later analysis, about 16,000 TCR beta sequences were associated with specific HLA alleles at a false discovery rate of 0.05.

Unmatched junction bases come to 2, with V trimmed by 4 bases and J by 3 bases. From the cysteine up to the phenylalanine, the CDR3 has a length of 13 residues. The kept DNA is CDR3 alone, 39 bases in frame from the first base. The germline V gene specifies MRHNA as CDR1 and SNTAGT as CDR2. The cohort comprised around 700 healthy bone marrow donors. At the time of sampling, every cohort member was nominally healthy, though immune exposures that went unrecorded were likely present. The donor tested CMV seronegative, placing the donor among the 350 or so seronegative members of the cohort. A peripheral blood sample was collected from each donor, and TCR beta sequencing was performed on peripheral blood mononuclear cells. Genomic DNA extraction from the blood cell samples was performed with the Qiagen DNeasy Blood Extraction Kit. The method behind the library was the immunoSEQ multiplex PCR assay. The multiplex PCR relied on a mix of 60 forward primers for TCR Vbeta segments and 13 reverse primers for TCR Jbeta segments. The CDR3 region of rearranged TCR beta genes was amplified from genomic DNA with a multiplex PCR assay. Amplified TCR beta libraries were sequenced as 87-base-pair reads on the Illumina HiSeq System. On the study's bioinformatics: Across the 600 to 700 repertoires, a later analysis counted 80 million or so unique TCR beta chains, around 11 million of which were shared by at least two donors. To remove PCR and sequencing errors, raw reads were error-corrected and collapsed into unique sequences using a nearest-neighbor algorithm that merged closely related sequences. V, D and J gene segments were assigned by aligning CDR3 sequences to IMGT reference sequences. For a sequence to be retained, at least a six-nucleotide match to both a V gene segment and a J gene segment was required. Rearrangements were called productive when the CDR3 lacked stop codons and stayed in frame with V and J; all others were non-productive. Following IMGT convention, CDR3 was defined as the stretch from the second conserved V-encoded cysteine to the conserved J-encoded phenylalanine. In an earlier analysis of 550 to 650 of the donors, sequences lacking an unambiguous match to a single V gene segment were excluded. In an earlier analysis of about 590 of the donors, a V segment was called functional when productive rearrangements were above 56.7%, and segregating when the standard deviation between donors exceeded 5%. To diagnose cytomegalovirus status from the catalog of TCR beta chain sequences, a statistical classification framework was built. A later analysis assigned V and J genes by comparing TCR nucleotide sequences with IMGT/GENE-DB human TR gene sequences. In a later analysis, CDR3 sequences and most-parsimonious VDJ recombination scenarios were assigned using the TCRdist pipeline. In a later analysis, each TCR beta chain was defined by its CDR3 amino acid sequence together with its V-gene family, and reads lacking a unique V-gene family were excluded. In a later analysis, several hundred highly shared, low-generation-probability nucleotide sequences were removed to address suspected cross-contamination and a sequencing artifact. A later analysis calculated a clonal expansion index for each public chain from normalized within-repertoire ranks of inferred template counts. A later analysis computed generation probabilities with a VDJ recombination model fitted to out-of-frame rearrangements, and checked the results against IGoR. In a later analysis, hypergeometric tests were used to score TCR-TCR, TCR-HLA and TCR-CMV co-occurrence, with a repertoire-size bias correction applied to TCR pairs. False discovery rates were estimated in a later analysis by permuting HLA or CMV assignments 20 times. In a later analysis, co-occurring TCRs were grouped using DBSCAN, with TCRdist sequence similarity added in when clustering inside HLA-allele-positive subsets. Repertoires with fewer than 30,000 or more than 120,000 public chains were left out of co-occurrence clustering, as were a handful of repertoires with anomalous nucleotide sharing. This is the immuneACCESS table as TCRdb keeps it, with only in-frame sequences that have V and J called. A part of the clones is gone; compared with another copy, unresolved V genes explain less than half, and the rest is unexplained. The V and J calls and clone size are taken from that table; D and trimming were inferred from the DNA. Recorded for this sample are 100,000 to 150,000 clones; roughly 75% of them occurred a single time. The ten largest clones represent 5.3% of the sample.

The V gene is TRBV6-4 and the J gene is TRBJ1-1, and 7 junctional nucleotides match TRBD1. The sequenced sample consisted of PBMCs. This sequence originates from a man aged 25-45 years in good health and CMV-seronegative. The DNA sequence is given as TGTGCCAGCAGTGGACAGGGAGACACTGAAGCTTTCTTT. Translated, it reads CASSGQGDTEAFF.